This is a list of T cell receptor beta chains from one sample in a study of control samples from healthy donors and cancer patients. Profiled with immunoSEQ multiplex PCR; TCRdb holds only in-frame clones, not every one. The sample holds over 120,000 clones, roughly 94% seen once. What was sequenced was PBMCs. The receptors come from a man in his fifties or sixties with colorectal cancer. CDR3s include the opening cysteine and the closing phenylalanine or tryptophan. A D gene is named only where the DNA matches it firmly. Some rows have no size entry. The others give once, few or many, or a class for an expanded clone.

V gene,D gene,clone size,J gene,CDR3 protein,CDR3 DNA
TRBV19,.,.,TRBJ2-7,CASSINGGPSYEQYF,TGTGCCAGTAGTATAAACGGGGGCCCCTCCTACGAGCAGTACTTC
TRBV19,TRBD1,.,TRBJ2-2,CASSPRGPGELFF,TGTGCCAGTAGTCCCAGGGGGCCCGGGGAGCTGTTTTTT
TRBV10-3,TRBD1,.,TRBJ2-7,CAISPGQGPYEQYF,TGTGCCATCAGTCCGGGACAGGGGCCCTACGAGCAGTACTTC
TRBV7-9,.,.,TRBJ1-1,CASSLTGRGTEAFF,TGTGCCAGCAGCTTAACAGGGCGGGGAACTGAAGCTTTCTTT
TRBV2,TRBD2,.,TRBJ2-2,CASGEGLAGVWELFF,TGTGCCAGCGGAGAGGGCCTAGCGGGGGTTTGGGAGCTGTTTTTT
TRBV19,.,.,TRBJ1-5,CATRPVQSGGQPQHF,TGTGCCACCCGCCCCGTTCAATCCGGGGGGCAGCCCCAGCATTTT
TRBV7-2,.,.,TRBJ1-5,CASSSHQGKQPQHF,TGTGCCAGCAGCTCCCATCAGGGCAAGCAGCCCCAGCATTTT
TRBV27,.,.,TRBJ2-5,CASSLRAGGWETQYF,TGTGCCAGCAGTTTACGGGCAGGGGGGTGGGAGACCCAGTACTTC
TRBV7-2,TRBD2,.,TRBJ2-5,CASSLSGLAGWETQYF,TGTGCCAGCAGCCTATCGGGACTAGCGGGGTGGGAGACCCAGTACTTC
TRBV11-3,.,.,TRBJ1-1,CASSSRGGTEAFF,TGTGCCAGCAGCTCTAGGGGCGGCACTGAAGCTTTCTTT
TRBV14,.,once,TRBJ1-2,CASSQSGAARYTF,TGTGCCAGCAGCCAATCCGGCGCAGCCCGCTACACCTTC
TRBV9,TRBD1,once,TRBJ1-1,CASSPGQGEAFF,TGTGCCAGCAGCCCGGGACAGGGGGAAGCTTTCTTT
TRBV7-2,TRBD2,.,TRBJ2-3,CASSPGLTDTQYF,TGTGCCAGCAGCCCGGGACTAACAGATACGCAGTATTTT
TRBV18,.,.,TRBJ1-2,CASRDGGGYTF,TGTGCCAGCCGGGATGGGGGCGGCTACACCTTC
TRBV29-1,.,.,TRBJ1-1,CSVGQSGNTEAFF,TGCAGCGTTGGCCAGTCAGGGAACACTGAAGCTTTCTTT
TRBV28,.,.,TRBJ1-2,CASSLGGYGYTF,TGTGCCAGCAGTTTGGGGGGCTATGGCTACACCTTC
TRBV12-3/TRBV12-4,.,.,TRBJ1-2,CASSFIGNGYTF,TGTGCCAGCAGTTTCATCGGTAATGGCTACACCTTC
TRBV2,.,once,TRBJ1-4,CASHEGGAGEKLFF,TGTGCCAGCCACGAGGGGGGGGCCGGTGAAAAACTGTTTTTT
TRBV19,.,.,TRBJ2-7,CASSTMDSGVGEQYF,TGTGCCAGTAGTACAATGGACAGTGGGGTCGGGGAGCAGTACTTC
TRBV29-1,TRBD2,once,TRBJ2-3,CSAWGLADSTDTQYF,TGCAGCGCCTGGGGACTAGCGGATAGCACAGATACGCAGTATTTT
TRBV4-2,TRBD1,once,TRBJ1-1,CASSPAGQGGRGTEAFF,TGTGCCAGCAGCCCCGCGGGACAGGGCGGTAGAGGCACTGAAGCTTTCTTT
TRBV12-3/TRBV12-4,.,.,TRBJ2-7,CASTLFPGYEQYF,TGTGCCAGCACCCTATTCCCAGGGTACGAGCAGTACTTC
TRBV25-1,TRBD2,.,TRBJ2-3,CASSGTSGGYTDTQYF,TGTGCCAGCAGTGGGACTAGCGGGGGTTACACAGATACGCAGTATTTT
TRBV6-5,.,.,TRBJ1-2,CASSYSAEYGYTF,TGTGCCAGCAGTTACTCGGCAGAATATGGCTACACCTTC
TRBV15,.,.,TRBJ2-5,CATSRQGGETQYF,TGTGCCACCAGCAGACAGGGTGGAGAGACCCAGTACTTC
TRBV6-5,.,once,TRBJ2-2,CAGSYWSGAGGGELFF,TGTGCCGGCAGTTACTGGTCAGGGGCGGGCGGCGGGGAGCTGTTTTTT
TRBV27,TRBD1,.,TRBJ1-1,CASGGTGGNTEAFF,TGTGCCAGCGGGGGGACAGGGGGGAACACTGAAGCTTTCTTT
TRBV5-1,TRBD1,.,TRBJ2-5,CASSLQTGRTEETQYF,TGCGCCAGCAGCTTACAGACAGGGAGAACCGAAGAGACCCAGTACTTC